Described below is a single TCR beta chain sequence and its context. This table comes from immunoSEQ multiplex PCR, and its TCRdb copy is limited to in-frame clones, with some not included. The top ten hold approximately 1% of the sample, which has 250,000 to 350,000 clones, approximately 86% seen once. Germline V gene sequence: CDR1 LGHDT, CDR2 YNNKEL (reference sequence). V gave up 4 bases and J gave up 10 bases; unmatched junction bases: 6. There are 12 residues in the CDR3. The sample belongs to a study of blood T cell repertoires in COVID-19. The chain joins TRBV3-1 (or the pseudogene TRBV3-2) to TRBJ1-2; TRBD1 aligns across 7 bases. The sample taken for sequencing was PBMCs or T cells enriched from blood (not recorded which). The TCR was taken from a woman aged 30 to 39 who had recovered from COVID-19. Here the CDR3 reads CASSPLTGTYTF. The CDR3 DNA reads TGTGCCAGCAGCCCCTTGACAGGGACCTACACCTTC.